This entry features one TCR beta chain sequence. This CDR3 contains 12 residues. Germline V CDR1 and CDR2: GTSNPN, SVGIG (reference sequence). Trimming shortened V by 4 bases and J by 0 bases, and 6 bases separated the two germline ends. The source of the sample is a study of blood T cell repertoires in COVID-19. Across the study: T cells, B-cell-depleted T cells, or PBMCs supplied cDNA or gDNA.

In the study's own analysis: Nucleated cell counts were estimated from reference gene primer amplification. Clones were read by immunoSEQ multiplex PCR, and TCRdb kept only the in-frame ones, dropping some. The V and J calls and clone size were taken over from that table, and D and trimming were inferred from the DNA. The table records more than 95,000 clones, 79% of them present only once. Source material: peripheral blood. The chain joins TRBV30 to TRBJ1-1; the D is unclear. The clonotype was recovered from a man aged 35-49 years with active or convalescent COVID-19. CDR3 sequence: CAWTGMNTEAFF. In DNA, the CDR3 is TGTGCCTGGACGGGAATGAACACTGAAGCTTTCTTT.